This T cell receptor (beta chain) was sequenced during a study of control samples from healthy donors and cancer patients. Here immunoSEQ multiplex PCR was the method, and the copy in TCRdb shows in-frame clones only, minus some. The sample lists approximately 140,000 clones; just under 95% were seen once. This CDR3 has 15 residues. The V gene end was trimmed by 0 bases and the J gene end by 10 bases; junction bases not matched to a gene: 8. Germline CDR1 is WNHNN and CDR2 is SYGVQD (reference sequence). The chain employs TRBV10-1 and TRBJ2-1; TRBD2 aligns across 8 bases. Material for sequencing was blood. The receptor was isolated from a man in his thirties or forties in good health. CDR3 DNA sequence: TGCGCCAGCAGTGAGTCGTGGCTAGCGGGCGTGGAGCAGTTCTTC. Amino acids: CASSESWLAGVEQFF.